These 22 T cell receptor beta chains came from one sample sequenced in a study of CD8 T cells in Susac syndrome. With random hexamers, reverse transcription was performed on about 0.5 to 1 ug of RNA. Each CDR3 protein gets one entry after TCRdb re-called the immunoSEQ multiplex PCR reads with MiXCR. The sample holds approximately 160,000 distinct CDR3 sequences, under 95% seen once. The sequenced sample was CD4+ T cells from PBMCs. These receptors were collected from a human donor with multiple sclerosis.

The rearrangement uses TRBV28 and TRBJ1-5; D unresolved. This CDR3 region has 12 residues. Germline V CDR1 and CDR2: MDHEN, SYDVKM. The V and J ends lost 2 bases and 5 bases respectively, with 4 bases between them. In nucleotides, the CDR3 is TGTGCCAGCAGTTTACTTCATCAGCCCCAGCATTTT. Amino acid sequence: CASSLLHQPQHF.

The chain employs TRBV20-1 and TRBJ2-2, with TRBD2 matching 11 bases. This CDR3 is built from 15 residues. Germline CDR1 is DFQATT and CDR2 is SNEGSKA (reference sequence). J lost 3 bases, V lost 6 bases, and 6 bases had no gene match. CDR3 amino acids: CSATSGSVYTGELFF. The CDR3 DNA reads TGCAGTGCAACTAGCGGGAGCGTTTACACCGGGGAGCTGTTTTTT.

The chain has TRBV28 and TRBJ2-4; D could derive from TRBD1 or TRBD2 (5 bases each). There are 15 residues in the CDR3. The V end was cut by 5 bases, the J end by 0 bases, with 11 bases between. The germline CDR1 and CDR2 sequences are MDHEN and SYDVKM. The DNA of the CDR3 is TGTGCCAGCAGTCCCGAGGGGTTAGCCAAAAACATTCAGTACTTC. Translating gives CASSPEGLAKNIQYF. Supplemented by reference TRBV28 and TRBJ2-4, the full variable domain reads DVKVTQSSRYLVKRTGEKVFLECVQDMDHENMFWYRQDPGLGLRLIYFSYDVKMKEKGDIPEGYSVSREKKERFSLILESASTNQTSMYLCASSPEGLAKNIQYFGAGTRLSVL.

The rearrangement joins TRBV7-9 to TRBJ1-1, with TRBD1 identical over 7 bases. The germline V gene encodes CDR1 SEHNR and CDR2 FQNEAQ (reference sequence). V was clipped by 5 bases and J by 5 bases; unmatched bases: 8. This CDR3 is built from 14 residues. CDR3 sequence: CASSPLQGWTEAFF. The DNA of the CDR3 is TGTGCCAGCAGCCCCCTACAGGGGTGGACTGAAGCTTTCTTT. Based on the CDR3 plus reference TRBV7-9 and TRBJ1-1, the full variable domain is DTGVSQNPRHKITKRGQNVTFRCDPISEHNRLYWYRQTLGQGPEFLTYFQNEAQLEKSRLLSDRFSAERPKGSFSTLEIQRTEQGDSAMYLCASSPLQGWTEAFFGQGTRLTVV.

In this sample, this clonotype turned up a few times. CDR3 coding DNA: TGCAGTGCTAGAGATAGGGGGACTGAAGCTTTCTTT. Its translation: CSARDRGTEAFF. The chain combines TRBV20-1 with TRBJ1-1, with D possibly TRBD1 on 6 matching bases. The CDR3 is 12 residues long. CDR1 is DFQATT, CDR2 SNEGSKA, per germline (reference sequence). The V and J ends lost 0 bases and 5 bases respectively, with 7 bases between them.

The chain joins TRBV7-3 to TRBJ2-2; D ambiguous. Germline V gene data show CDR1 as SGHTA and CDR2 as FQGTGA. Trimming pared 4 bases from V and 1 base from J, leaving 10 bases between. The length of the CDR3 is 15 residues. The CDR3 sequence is CASSSMGLNTGELFF. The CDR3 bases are TGTGCCAGCAGCTCCATGGGGTTGAACACCGGGGAGCTGTTTTTT.

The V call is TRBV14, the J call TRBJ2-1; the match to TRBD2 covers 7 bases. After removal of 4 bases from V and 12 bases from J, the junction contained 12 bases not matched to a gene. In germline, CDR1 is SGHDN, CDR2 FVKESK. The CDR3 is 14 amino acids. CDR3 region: CASSPPPSGNWQFF. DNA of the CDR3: TGTGCCAGCAGCCCCCCTCCGAGCGGGAACTGGCAGTTCTTC.

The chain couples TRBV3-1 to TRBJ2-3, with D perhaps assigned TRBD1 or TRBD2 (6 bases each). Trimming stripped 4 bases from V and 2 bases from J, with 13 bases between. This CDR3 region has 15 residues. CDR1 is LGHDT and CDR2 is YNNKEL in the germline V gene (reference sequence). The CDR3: CASSRRRGITDTQYF. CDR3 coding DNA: TGTGCCAGCAGCCGGCGGAGGGGGATCACAGATACGCAGTATTTT.

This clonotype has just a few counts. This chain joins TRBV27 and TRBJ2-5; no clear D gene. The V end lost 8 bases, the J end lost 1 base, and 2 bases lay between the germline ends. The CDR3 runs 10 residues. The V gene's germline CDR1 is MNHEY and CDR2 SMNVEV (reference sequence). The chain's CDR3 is CASGQETQYF. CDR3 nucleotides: TGTGCCAGCGGCCAAGAGACCCAGTACTTC.

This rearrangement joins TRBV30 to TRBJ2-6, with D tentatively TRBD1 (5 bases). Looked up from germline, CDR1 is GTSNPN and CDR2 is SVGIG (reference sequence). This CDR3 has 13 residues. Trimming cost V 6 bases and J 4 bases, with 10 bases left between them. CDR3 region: CACTGSGANVLTF. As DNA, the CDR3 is TGTGCCTGTACAGGCTCGGGGGCCAACGTCCTGACTTTC.

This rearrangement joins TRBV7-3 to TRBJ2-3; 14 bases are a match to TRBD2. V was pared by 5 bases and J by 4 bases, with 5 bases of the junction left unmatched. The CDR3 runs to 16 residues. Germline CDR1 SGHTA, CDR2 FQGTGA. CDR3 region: CASSPRLAGGADTQYF. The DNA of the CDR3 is TGTGCCAGCAGCCCCCGACTAGCGGGAGGGGCAGATACGCAGTATTTT. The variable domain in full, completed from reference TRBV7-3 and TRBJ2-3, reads GAGVSQTPSNKVTEKGKYVELRCDPISGHTALYWYRQSLGQGPEFLIYFQGTGAADDSGLPNDRFFAVRPEGSVSTLKIQRTERGDSAVYLCASSPRLAGGADTQYFGPGTRLTVL.

The CDR3 coding sequence is TGTGCCACAGGGGCTCGGGAGACCCAGTACTTC. It encodes CATGARETQYF. V is TRBV19 and J is TRBJ2-5, with a possible D match to TRBD1 (6 bases). V was cut by 10 bases and J by 5 bases, with 11 bases left in between. The CDR3 runs to 11 residues. CDR1 LNHDA and CDR2 SQIVND come from the germline V gene (reference sequence).

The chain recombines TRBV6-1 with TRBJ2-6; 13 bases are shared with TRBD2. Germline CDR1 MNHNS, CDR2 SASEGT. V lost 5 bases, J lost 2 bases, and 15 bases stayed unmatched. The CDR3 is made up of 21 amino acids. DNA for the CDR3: TGTGCCAGCAGTAAGGGACTAGCGGGGCGCTTAAGGGGAACTGGGGCCAACGTCCTGACTTTC. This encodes CASSKGLAGRLRGTGANVLTF.

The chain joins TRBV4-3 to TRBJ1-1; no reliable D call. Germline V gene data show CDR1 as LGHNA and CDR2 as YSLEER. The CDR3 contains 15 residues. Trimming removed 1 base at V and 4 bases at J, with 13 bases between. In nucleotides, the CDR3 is TGCGCCAGCAGCCAAGGACTCAACCTGGGCACTGAAGCTTTCTTT. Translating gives CASSQGLNLGTEAFF.

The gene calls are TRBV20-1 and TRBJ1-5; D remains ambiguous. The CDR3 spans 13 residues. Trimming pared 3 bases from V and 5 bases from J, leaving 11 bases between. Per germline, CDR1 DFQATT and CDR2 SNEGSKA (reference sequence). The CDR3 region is CSASGWADQPQHF. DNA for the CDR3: TGCAGTGCTAGCGGCTGGGCAGATCAGCCCCAGCATTTT.

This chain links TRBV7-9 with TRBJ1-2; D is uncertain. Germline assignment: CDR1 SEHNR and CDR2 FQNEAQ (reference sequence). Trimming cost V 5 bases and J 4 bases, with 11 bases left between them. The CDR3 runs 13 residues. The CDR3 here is CASSPWSGYGYTF. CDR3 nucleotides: TGTGCCAGCAGCCCCTGGTCGGGCTATGGCTACACCTTC.

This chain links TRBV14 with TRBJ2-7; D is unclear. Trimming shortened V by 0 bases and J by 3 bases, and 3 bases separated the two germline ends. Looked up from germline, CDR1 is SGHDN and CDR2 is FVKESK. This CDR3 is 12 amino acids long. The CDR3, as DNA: TGTGCCAGCAGCCAAGACCGCTACGAGCAGTACTTC. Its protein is CASSQDRYEQYF.

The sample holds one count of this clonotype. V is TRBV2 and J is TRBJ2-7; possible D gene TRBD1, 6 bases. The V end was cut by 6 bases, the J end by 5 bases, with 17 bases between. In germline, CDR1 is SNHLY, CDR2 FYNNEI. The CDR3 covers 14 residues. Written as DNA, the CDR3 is TGTGCCAGCAGGCTCATACCACAGGGCCACGAGCAGTACTTC. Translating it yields CASRLIPQGHEQYF.

CDR3 sequence (DNA): TGCAGTGCTAGAGACATGTCAGCCCGACCTGAAGCTTTCTTT. This encodes CSARDMSARPEAFF. The chain has TRBV20-1 and TRBJ1-1; D gene unclear. Germline V lookup: CDR1 DFQATT, CDR2 SNEGSKA (reference sequence). The CDR3 runs 14 residues. Trimming shortened V by 0 bases and J by 6 bases, and 14 bases separated the two germline ends.

The CDR3 nucleotides read TGTGCCAGCACGGGGACAGGGGGGCAGGCCGGGGAGCTGTTTTTT. It codes for CASTGTGGQAGELFF. The chain joins TRBV2 to TRBJ2-2, with 11 bases that match TRBD1. The V and J ends lost 7 bases and 6 bases, in that order; junction bases with no gene match: 7. From germline, CDR1 is SNHLY and CDR2 FYNNEI. CDR3 size: 15 residues.

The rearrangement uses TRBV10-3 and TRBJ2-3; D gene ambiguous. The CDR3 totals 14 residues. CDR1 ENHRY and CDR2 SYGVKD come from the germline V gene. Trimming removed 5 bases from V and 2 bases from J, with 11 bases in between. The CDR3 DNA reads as TGTGCCATCAGTCGTGCCCGCCTCACAGATACGCAGTATTTT. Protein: CAISRARLTDTQYF.

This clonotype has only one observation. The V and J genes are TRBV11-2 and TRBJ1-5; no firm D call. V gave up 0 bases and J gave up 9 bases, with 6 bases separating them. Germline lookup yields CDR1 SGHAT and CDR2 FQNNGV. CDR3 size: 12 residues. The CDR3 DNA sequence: TGTGCCAGCAGCTTAGATCGTGGGCCCCAGCATTTT. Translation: CASSLDRGPQHF.